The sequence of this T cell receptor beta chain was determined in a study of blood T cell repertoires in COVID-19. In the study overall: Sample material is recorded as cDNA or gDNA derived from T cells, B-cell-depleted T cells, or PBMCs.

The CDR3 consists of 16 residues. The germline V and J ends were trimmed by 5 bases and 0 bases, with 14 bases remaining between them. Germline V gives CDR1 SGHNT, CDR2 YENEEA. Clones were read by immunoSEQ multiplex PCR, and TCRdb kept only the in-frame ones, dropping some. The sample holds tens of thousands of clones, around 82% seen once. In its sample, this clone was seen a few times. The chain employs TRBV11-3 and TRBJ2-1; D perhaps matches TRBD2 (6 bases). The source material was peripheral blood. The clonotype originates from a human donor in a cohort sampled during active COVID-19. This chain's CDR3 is CASSPRGFSSYNEQFF. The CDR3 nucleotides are TGTGCCAGCAGCCCTCGGGGGTTCAGCTCCTACAATGAGCAGTTCTTC.